This T cell receptor beta chain was obtained from a study of T cells in localized non-small cell lung cancer. Method: immunoSEQ multiplex PCR; TCRdb's copy keeps in-frame clones and lacks some. The table lists roughly 10,000 clones, about 29% of them singletons. Germline V gene lookup returns CDR1 MNHGY and CDR2 SAAAGT. Trimming cost V 5 bases and J 4 bases, with 11 bases left between them. The CDR3 has 13 amino acids. The receptor comes from a man aged 40-75 years with stage I lung adenocarcinoma. This chain uses TRBV6-8 with TRBJ1-1; possible D gene TRBD1, 6 bases. Source: lung tumor tissue, taken before any cancer treatment. CDR3 in amino acids: CASSRGGVTEAFF. The CDR3 DNA reads TGTGCCAGCAGTAGAGGGGGGGTCACTGAAGCTTTCTTT.